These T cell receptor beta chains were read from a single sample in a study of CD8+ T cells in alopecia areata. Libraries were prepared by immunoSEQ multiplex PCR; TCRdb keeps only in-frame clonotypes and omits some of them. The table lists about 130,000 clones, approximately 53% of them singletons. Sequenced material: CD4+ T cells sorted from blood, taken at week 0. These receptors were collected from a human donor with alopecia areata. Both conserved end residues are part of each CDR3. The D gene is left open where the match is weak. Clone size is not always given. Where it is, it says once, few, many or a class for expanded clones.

TGCGCCAGCACATCCGAGCAGTACTTC | CASTSEQYF | NA | TRBV4-3 | NA | TRBJ2-7
TGTGCCATATATAAGGGCGCGGGTGTGGGCGACAATAGCACAGATACGCAGTATTTT | CAIYKGAGVGDNSTDTQYF | NA | TRBV10-3 | NA | TRBJ2-3
TGCAGCGCCAGCCGATCTGGAAACACCATATATTTT | CSASRSGNTIYF | NA | TRBV29-1 | NA | TRBJ1-3
TGTGCCAGCAGATTGGGCAGTAACACCGGGGAGCTGTTTTTT | CASRLGSNTGELFF | NA | TRBV5-5 | NA | TRBJ2-2
TGTGCCACCAGCCGACAACTAGCGGGGGACACGAACACCGGGGAGCTGTTTTTT | CATSRQLAGDTNTGELFF | TRBD2 | TRBV15 | NA | TRBJ2-2
TGTGCCAGCAGCTTAAGGGTCGACACTGAAGCTTTCTTT | CASSLRVDTEAFF | NA | TRBV11-3 | NA | TRBJ1-1
TGTGCCAGCAGCGTGGAGGTGGACACCGGGGAGCTGTTTTTT | CASSVEVDTGELFF | NA | TRBV9 | once | TRBJ2-2
TGCAGTGCTAGAGATGGAGAGTCCTTT | CSARDGESF | NA | TRBV20-1 | NA | TRBJ2-3
TGCGCCAGCAGCACCGGGACAGGGTGGTCCGGGGAGCTGTTTTTT | CASSTGTGWSGELFF | TRBD1 | TRBV5-1 | NA | TRBJ2-2
TGTGCCAGCAGCGCGACTAGCGGGGGTACCACAGATACGCAGTATTTT | CASSATSGGTTDTQYF | TRBD2 | TRBV5-6 | NA | TRBJ2-3
TGTGCTAGTGGTTTGGGTCCGGTCGCGCACACCGGGGAGCTGTTTTTT | CASGLGPVAHTGELFF | NA | TRBV12-5 | NA | TRBJ2-2
TGTGCCAGCAGCGTAGGTAGAGGCCAGGGCCCTGAAGCTTTCTTT | CASSVGRGQGPEAFF | NA | TRBV9 | NA | TRBJ1-1
TGTGCCAGCAGCCCCGAGACAGGGCGACCGTCATTACCCCTCCACTTT | CASSPETGRPSLPLHF | TRBD1 | TRBV7-8 | few | TRBJ1-6
TGTGCCAGCAGCCCCCAAGTGGCGAACACTGAAGCTTTCTTT | CASSPQVANTEAFF | NA | TRBV9 | NA | TRBJ1-1
TGTGCCAGCATACAGCGGACAGGGATGTCCACTGAAGCTTTCTTT | CASIQRTGMSTEAFF | TRBD1 | TRBV6-5 | NA | TRBJ1-1
TGTGCCAGCAGCTCCCTGACGCGGGGAGATACGCAGTATTTT | CASSSLTRGDTQYF | NA | TRBV7-7 | NA | TRBJ2-3
TGTGCCAGCAGGAGTCTCGGGACAGGGGGTAATGAGCAGTTCTTC | CASRSLGTGGNEQFF | TRBD1 | TRBV27 | once | TRBJ2-1
TGTGCCAGCTCCCTGGGACAGAGGGAAGAGACCCAGTACTTC | CASSLGQREETQYF | TRBD1 | TRBV18 | NA | TRBJ2-5
TGTGCCAGCAGTTCCCTTTCCGAGGGGGGGAACAATGAGCAGTTCTTC | CASSSLSEGGNNEQFF | NA | TRBV28 | NA | TRBJ2-1
TGTGCCAGCAGCTTAATAAACCAAGAGACCCAGTACTTC | CASSLINQETQYF | NA | TRBV7-3 | NA | TRBJ2-5
TGTGCCAGCAGCTTAGAGGGCGTTCAAGATACGCAGTATTTT | CASSLEGVQDTQYF | NA | TRBV7-9 | NA | TRBJ2-3
TGTGCCAGCAGCGTAGCAGCGACCAACAATGAGCAGTTCTTC | CASSVAATNNEQFF | NA | TRBV9 | NA | TRBJ2-1